The text below deals with one T cell receptor (beta chain). Its antigen remains unknown. This CDR3 is built from 14 residues. Looked up from germline, CDR1 is SQVTM and CDR2 is ANQGSEA. Trimming cost V 4 bases and J 4 bases, with 11 bases left between them. Treatment reported: oral pan-JAK inhibitor, 5-10 mg twice daily. This entry belongs to a study of CD8+ T cells in alopecia areata. General study findings and limits: Affected scalp, especially in alopecia totalis/universalis, had a higher clonality than normal scalp did. TCR sharing across patients was less clear than in mice, possibly HLA-related.

Isolated RNA was reverse transcribed into cDNA used as the sequencing template. Libraries were prepared by immunoSEQ multiplex PCR; TCRdb keeps only in-frame clonotypes and omits some of them. The sample includes 95,000 to 100,000 clones, approximately 66% of them seen just once. This TCR was sampled from a human donor with alopecia areata. The rearrangement joins TRBV29-1 to TRBJ2-6; a possible D gene is TRBD1 (5 bases). The sample was CD8+ T cells sorted from blood, taken at week 4, from a patient treated with tofacitinib. This CDR3 reads CSVVQGMGANVLTF. CDR3 DNA: TGCAGCGTTGTTCAGGGTATGGGGGCCAACGTCCTGACTTTC.